The sequence of this T cell receptor beta chain was determined in a study of glioma-infiltrating T cells. The iRepertoire nested amplicon-rescue multiplex PCR amplified TCR alpha and beta CDR3s from RNA. Tissue mRNA or PBMC total RNA, roughly 90-450 ng, went into one-step reverse transcription and amplification. Via MiXCR, TCRdb re-called the multiplex PCR reads, giving one row per CDR3 protein. The sample contains about 140,000 distinct CDR3 sequences, about two fifths of which appear only once. Germline CDR1 reads SGHNT; CDR2 reads YYREEE (reference sequence). V was clipped by 3 bases and J by 8 bases, with 12 bases between them. The CDR3 sequence is 13 residues long. Findings and caveats of the study: Tissue-blood divergence was below expectation in non-neoplastic patients, above in gliomas.

Turning to this clonotype: As yet, its antigen is unknown.

The chain has TRBV5-4 and TRBJ2-1; TRBD1 might be the D (5 bases). The sample consisted of glioma tissue, nonneoplastic brain tissue, or PBMCs (not recorded which). The clonotype was recovered from a human donor with low-grade glioma or glioblastoma, undergoing nonglioma brain surgery, or in good health (not recorded which). The CDR3 DNA reads as TGTGCCAGCAGCTATAAGGGGATTTATGAGCAGTTCTTC. This translates into CASSYKGIYEQFF.